This T cell receptor (beta chain) is drawn from a study of blood T cell repertoires in COVID-19. Libraries were prepared by immunoSEQ multiplex PCR; TCRdb keeps only in-frame clonotypes and omits some of them. The sample consists of about 200,000 clones, roughly 85% of them appearing once. Per the germline V gene, CDR1 is GTSNPN and CDR2 is SVGIG (reference sequence). This CDR3 spans 14 amino acids. V shed 3 bases, J shed 9 bases, and the junction held 7 bases outside the gene matches. The sequence came from a woman between 50 and 59 years old who had been exposed to COVID-19. Sequencing used PBMCs or T cells enriched from blood (not recorded which). This chain uses TRBV30 with TRBJ2-1, with 11 nucleotides matching TRBD2. The chain's CDR3 is CAWSLTLAGGEQFF. In DNA, the CDR3 is TGTGCCTGGAGCCTGACCCTAGCGGGGGGTGAGCAGTTCTTC.